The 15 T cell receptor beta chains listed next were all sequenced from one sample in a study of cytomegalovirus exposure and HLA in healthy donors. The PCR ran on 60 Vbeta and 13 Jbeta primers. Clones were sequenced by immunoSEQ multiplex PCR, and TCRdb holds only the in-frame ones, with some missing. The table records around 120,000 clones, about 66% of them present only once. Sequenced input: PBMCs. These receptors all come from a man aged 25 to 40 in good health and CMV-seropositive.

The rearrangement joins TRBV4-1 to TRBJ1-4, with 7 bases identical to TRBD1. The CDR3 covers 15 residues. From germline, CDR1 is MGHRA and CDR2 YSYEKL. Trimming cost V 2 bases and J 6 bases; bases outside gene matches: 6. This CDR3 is CASSQPDRDHEKLFF. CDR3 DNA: TGCGCCAGCAGCCAACCTGACAGGGACCATGAAAAACTGTTTTTT.

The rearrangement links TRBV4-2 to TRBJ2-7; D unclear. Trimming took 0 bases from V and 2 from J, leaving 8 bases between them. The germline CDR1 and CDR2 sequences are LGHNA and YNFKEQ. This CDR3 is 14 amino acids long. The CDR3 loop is CASSQEAATYEQYF. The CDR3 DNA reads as TGTGCCAGCAGCCAAGAGGCAGCGACCTACGAGCAGTACTTC.

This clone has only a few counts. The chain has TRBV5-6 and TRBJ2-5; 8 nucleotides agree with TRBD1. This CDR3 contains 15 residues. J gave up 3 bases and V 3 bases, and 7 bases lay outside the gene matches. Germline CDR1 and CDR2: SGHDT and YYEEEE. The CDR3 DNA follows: TGTGCCAGCAGCTCGATGGGACAGGCCAAAGAGACCCAGTACTTC. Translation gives CASSSMGQAKETQYF.

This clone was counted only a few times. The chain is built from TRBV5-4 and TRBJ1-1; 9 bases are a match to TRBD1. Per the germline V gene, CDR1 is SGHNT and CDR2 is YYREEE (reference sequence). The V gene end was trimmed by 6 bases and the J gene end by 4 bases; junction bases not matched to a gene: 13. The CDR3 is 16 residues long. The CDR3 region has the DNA TGTGCCAGCACCCTGGACAGGGGAGCTTTAGGCACTGAAGCTTTCTTT. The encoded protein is CASTLDRGALGTEAFF.

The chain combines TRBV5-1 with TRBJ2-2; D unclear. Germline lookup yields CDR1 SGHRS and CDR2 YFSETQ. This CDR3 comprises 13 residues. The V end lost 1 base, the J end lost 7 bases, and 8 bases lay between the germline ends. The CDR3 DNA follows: TGCGCCAGCAGCTTGCTCAGCGACGGGGAGCTGTTTTTT. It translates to CASSLLSDGELFF. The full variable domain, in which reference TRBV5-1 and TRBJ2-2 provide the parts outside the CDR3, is KAGVTQTPRYLIKTRGQQVTLSCSPISGHRSVSWYQQTPGQGLQFLFEYFSETQRNKGNFPGRFSGRQFSNSRSEMNVSTLELGDSALYLCASSLLSDGELFFGEGSRLTVL.

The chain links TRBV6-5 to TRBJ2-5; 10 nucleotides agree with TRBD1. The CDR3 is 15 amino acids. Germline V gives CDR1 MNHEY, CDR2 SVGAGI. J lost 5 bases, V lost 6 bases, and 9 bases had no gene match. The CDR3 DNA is TGTGCCAGCAGAATGACAGGGGGCGAATGGGAGACCCAGTACTTC. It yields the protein CASRMTGGEWETQYF.

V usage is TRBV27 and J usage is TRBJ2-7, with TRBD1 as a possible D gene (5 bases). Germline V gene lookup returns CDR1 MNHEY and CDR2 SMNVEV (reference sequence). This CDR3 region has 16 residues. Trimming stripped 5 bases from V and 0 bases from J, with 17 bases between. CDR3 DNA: TGTGCCAGCAGTCCTACCCCAGGGCGTAACTCCTACGAGCAGTACTTC. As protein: CASSPTPGRNSYEQYF.

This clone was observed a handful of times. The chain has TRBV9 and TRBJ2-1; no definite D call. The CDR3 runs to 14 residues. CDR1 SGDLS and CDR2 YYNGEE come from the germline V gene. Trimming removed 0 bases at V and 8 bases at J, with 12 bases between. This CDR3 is CASSVGLLFDEQFF. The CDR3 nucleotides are TGTGCCAGCAGCGTAGGACTCCTTTTTGATGAGCAGTTCTTC.

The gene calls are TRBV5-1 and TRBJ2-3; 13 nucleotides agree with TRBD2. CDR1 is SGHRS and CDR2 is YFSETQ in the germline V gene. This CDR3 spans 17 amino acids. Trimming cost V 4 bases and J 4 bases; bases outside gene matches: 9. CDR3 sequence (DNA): TGCGCCAGCAGCGAGGGACTAGCGGGATCTCTGGCAGATACGCAGTATTTT. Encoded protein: CASSEGLAGSLADTQYF.

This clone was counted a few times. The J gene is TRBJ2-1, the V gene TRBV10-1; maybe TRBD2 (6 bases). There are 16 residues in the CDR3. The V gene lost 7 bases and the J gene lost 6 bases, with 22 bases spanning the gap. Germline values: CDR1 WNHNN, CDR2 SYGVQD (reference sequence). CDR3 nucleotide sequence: TGCGCCAGCACCCCCTTTAGTAGGCGGGACCTCAATGAGCAGTTCTTC. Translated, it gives CASTPFSRRDLNEQFF.

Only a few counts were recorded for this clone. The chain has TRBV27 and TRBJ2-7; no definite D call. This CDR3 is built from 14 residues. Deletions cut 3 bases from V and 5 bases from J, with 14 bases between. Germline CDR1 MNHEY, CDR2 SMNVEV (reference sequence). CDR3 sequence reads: CASSFLASRHEQYF. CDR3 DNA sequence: TGTGCCAGCAGTTTTTTGGCTAGTCGCCACGAGCAGTACTTC.

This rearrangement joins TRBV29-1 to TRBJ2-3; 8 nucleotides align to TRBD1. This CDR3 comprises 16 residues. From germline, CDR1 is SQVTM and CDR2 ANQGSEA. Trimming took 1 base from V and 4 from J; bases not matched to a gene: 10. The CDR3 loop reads CSVEGVTGVPSDTQYF. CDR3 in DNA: TGCAGCGTTGAAGGCGTGACAGGGGTACCCTCAGATACGCAGTATTTT.

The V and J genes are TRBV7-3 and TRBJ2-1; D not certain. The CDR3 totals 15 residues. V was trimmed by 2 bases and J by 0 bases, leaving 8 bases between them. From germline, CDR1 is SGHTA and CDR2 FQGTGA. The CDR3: CASSLSVSSYNEQFF. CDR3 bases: TGTGCCAGCAGCTTATCGGTGAGCTCCTACAATGAGCAGTTCTTC.

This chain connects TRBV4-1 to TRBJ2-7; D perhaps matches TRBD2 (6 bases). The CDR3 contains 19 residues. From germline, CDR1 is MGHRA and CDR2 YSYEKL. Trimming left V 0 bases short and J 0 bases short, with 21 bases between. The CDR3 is CASSQDPSTSSELSYEQYF. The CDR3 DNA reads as TGCGCCAGCAGCCAAGATCCCTCCACTAGCTCTGAACTCTCCTACGAGCAGTACTTC.

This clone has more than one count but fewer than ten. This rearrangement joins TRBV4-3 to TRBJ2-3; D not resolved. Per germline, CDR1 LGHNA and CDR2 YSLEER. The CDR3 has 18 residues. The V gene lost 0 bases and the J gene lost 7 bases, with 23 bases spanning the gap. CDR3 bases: TGCGCCAGCAGCCAAGACATCCCCCGGTCGCTGGCGGAAAATACGCAGTATTTT. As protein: CASSQDIPRSLAENTQYF.